The present T cell receptor (beta chain) was sequenced within a study of cytomegalovirus exposure and HLA in healthy donors. Concerning this clone itself: Its antigen is as yet unknown.

The PCR ran on 60 Vbeta and 13 Jbeta primers. The method was immunoSEQ multiplex PCR; TCRdb's version includes in-frame clones alone and lacks a portion of them. The table shows 100,000 to 150,000 clones, with over 60% occurring only once. Study-level results: Many donors shared some public TCRs, even though most TCR sequences were rare. A later analysis by the authors found several of the most significant clusters apparently linked to common viral pathogens.

The sample comprised PBMCs. The sequence derives from a woman aged 55-69 years in good health and CMV-seronegative.

The chain's CDR3 is CASSSGQLLGTNEKLFF. For the CDR3, the DNA is TGTGCCAGCAGTTCGGGACAGCTCTTAGGAACTAATGAAAAACTGTTTTTT. The chain is built from TRBV27 and TRBJ1-4; 7 bases are shared with TRBD1. CDR3 length equals 17 residues. CDR1 and CDR2 (germline): MNHEY, SMNVEV (reference sequence). V lost 4 bases, J lost 1 base, and 9 bases stayed unmatched. Supplemented by reference TRBV27 and TRBJ1-4, the full variable domain reads EAQVTQNPRYLITVTGKKLTVTCSQNMNHEYMSWYRQDPGLGLRQIYYSMNVEVTDKGDVPEGYKVSRKEKRNFPLILESPSPNQTSLYFCASSSGQLLGTNEKLFFGSGTQLSVL.